The rows below give T cell receptor beta chains drawn from one sample of a study of graft-versus-host responses after intestinal transplantation. Profiled with immunoSEQ multiplex PCR; TCRdb holds only in-frame clones, not every one. The sample contains about 98,000 clones, 86% of which appear only once. This sample comprised PBMCs, obtained 255 days after intestinal transplant. These receptors were obtained from a human patient who received an intestinal transplant, so some T cells may come from the graft donor. CDR3s include the opening cysteine and the closing phenylalanine or tryptophan. The D gene is left open where the match is weak. Clone size is stated in some rows and not others, as once, few, many or a class when expanded.

d_gene	v_gene	j_gene	abundance	CDR3aa	CDR3nt
NA	TRBV6-8	TRBJ2-5	NA	CASSPSEETQYF	TGTGCCAGCAGCCCCTCAGAAGAGACCCAGTACTTC
NA	TRBV6-1	TRBJ2-7	NA	CASSEVAGSYEQYF	TGTGCCAGCAGTGAAGTTGCAGGGTCCTACGAGCAGTACTTC
TRBD2	TRBV6-5	TRBJ2-3	NA	CASSYKSPGLEQYF	TGTGCCAGCAGTTACAAATCTCCGGGACTAGAGCAGTATTTT
NA	TRBV27	TRBJ2-1	NA	CASSWGGNEQFF	TGTGCCAGCAGTTGGGGCGGCAATGAGCAGTTCTTC
NA	TRBV5-1	TRBJ2-5	once	CASTSGSQETQYF	TGCGCCAGCACCAGCGGGTCCCAAGAGACCCAGTACTTC
NA	TRBV9	TRBJ2-2	NA	CASSVWGRGTGELFF	TGTGCCAGCAGCGTCTGGGGGCGTGGGACCGGGGAGCTGTTTTTT
TRBD1	TRBV6-5	TRBJ2-7	once	CASSTRTGVYEQYF	TGTGCCAGCAGTACCCGGACAGGGGTCTACGAGCAGTACTTC
NA	TRBV25-1	TRBJ2-1	NA	CASSVTLIEGEQFF	TGTGCCAGCAGTGTTACCCTAATCGAGGGTGAGCAGTTCTTC
NA	TRBV7-2	TRBJ2-1	NA	CASLGNEQFF	TGTGCCAGCCTTGGGAATGAGCAGTTCTTC
NA	TRBV2	TRBJ1-1	NA	CASRAWKPEAFF	TGTGCCAGCAGGGCCTGGAAACCTGAAGCTTTCTTT
NA	TRBV4-3	TRBJ2-2	NA	CASSQVTTSELFF	TGCGCCAGCAGCCAAGTGACCACCTCGGAGCTGTTTTTT
NA	TRBV28	TRBJ2-5	NA	CASSPPQTGSVQYF	TGTGCCAGCAGCCCCCCCCAGACAGGATCTGTCCAGTACTTC
NA	TRBV28	TRBJ2-4	NA	CASSLGTDLNIQYF	TGTGCCAGCAGTTTGGGGACGGACTTAAACATTCAGTACTTC
TRBD1	TRBV7-2	TRBJ1-2	NA	CASRLSGQAPNYGYTF	TGTGCCAGCAGACTTAGCGGACAGGCTCCTAACTATGGCTACACCTTC
TRBD1	TRBV19	TRBJ1-4	NA	CASSRGTGNEKLFF	TGTGCCAGTAGTAGGGGGACAGGCAATGAAAAACTGTTTTTT
NA	TRBV6-1	TRBJ2-3	NA	CASSEWKLTDTQYF	TGTGCCAGCAGTGAATGGAAGCTCACAGATACGCAGTATTTT
NA	TRBV11-3	TRBJ2-5	NA	CASSLGAGSQETQYF	TGTGCCAGCAGCTTAGGGGCAGGGAGCCAAGAGACCCAGTACTTC
NA	TRBV9	TRBJ2-3	NA	CASSVGPGLTDTQYF	TGTGCCAGCAGCGTAGGTCCGGGGCTAACAGATACGCAGTATTTT
NA	TRBV5-4	TRBJ2-2	NA	CASSLVGSSGELFF	TGTGCCAGCAGCTTGGTGGGTTCAAGTGGGGAGCTGTTTTTT
NA	TRBV4-3	TRBJ2-2	NA	CASSQIPVRGTGELFF	TGCGCCAGCAGCCAAATCCCGGTCCGAGGCACCGGGGAGCTGTTTTTT